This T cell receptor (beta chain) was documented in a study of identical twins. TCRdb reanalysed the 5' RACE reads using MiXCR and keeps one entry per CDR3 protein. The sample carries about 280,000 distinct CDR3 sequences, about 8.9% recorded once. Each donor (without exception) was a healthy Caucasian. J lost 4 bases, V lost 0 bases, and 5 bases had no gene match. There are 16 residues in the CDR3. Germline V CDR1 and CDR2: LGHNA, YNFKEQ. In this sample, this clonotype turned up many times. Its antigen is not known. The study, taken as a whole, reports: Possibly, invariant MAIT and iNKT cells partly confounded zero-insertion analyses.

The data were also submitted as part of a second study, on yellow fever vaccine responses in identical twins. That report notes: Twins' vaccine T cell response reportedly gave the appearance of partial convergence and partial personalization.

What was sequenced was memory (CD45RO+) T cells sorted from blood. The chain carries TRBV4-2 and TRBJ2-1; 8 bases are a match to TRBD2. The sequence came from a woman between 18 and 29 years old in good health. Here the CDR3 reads CASSQDLVAGYNEQFF. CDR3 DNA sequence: TGTGCCAGCAGCCAAGATCTGGTAGCGGGGTACAATGAGCAGTTCTTC.